This record looks at one T cell receptor beta chain sequence and its context. Its antigen is unidentified. This may be a read error, as it is one base from a much larger clone. Other DNA sequences in this sample translate to the same CDR3. These data originate in a study of shared clonotypes between healthy human individuals. General study points: Naive subsets typically showed greater estimated richness than memory subsets. Clonotypes that were shared across a handful of donors made up about 5.1% of naive CD4 clonotypes.

The split of CD4+ cells yielded CD45RA+ naive and CD45RA-negative memory subsets. The data were produced by immunoSEQ multiplex PCR, yet TCRdb's version contains in-frame clones alone and is incomplete. This table has hundreds of thousands of clones, approximately 79% appearing once. Germline V lookup: CDR1 SGHAT, CDR2 FQNNGV. The V gene lost 1 base and the J gene lost 0 bases, with 7 bases spanning the gap. The CDR3 has 14 amino acids. The sample consisted of memory CD4+ T cells sorted from blood. Subset in this sample: CD45RA-negative fraction. This receptor was identified in a woman aged 25 to 39 in good health. The V and J genes are TRBV11-2 and TRBJ2-7; either TRBD1 or TRBD2 may fit D (5 bases each). This CDR3 reads CASSLGGNSYEQYF. In DNA form, the CDR3 reads TGTGCCAGCAGCTTAGGGGGGAACTCCTACGAGCAGTACTTC.